The following is a T cell receptor beta chain sequence with its context. Germline CDR1 is LGHDT and CDR2 is YNNKEL (reference sequence). Trimming pared 5 bases from V and 6 bases from J, leaving 11 bases between. This CDR3 has 12 residues. The data are from a study of CD8 T cells in Susac syndrome. The T cells that were sequenced for TCR beta were CD8+ and CD4+ cells from blood. Negative isolation yielded CD4+ and CD8+ T cells, and FACS enriched TEMRA cells. Random-hexamer reverse transcription was applied to about 0.5 to 1 ug RNA. TCRdb recomputed calls from the immunoSEQ multiplex PCR reads with MiXCR, one row per CDR3 protein. This table has under 200,000 distinct CDR3 sequences, 90% to 95% appearing once.

Sequencing input: CD4+ T cells from PBMCs. This receptor was identified in a human donor in good health. V usage is TRBV3-1 and J usage is TRBJ2-7; unclear D gene. CDR3 sequence: CASSGFISEQYF. In nucleotides, the CDR3 is TGTGCCAGCAGCGGTTTTATCTCCGAGCAGTACTTC.